These 10 T cell receptor beta chains share one sample of origin, sequenced in a study of T cells in Graves' hyperthyroidism and ophthalmopathy. Amplification of TCR beta CDR3 regions used RNA as the template. A first-round RT-PCR of the TCR CDR3 used the HTBI primer set. TCRdb fed the multiplex PCR reads into MiXCR, producing one record per CDR3 protein. Among some 500,000 distinct CDR3 sequences listed, approximately 15% were seen once. Sequencing input: blood. These TCRs come from a young woman with Graves' hyperthyroidism.

This clonotype has at least ten counts. This chain uses TRBV12-3 or TRBV12-4 with TRBJ1-1; D not certain. V was cut by 3 bases and J by 1 base, with 12 bases left in between. CDR3 size: 15 residues. The CDR3 DNA reads TGTGCCAGCAGTTTGGGGAACAGAGAGAACACTGAAGCTTTCTTT. Its protein is CASSLGNRENTEAFF.

The rearrangement joins TRBV7-9 to TRBJ1-1, with 8 bases matching TRBD1. With 5 bases clipped from V and 7 bases from J, the junction kept 12 bases outside the gene matches. Germline V gene data show CDR1 as SEHNR and CDR2 as FQNEAQ (reference sequence). The CDR3 is 15 residues long. Written as DNA, the CDR3 is TGTGCCAGCAGCGGAGGCAGGGGGCCAGTTATTGAAGCTTTCTTT. This translates into CASSGGRGPVIEAFF.

As for this clonotype: This may come from a read error, since a much larger clone is one base off. The gene calls are TRBV11-2 and TRBJ2-5; D not certain. Germline assignment: CDR1 SGHAT and CDR2 FQNNGV. The CDR3 spans 14 residues. The CDR3 protein is CASSIEAAWETQYF. DNA of the CDR3: TGTGCCAGCAGCATAGAGGCGGCTTGGGAGACCCAGTACTTC.

This clonotype occurred many times. CDR3 protein: CSVAGTSGRSPQETQYF. For the CDR3, the DNA is TGCAGCGTGGCCGGGACTAGCGGGAGGAGCCCCCAAGAGACCCAGTACTTC. The J gene is TRBJ2-5, the V gene TRBV29-1; 15 bases fit TRBD2. This CDR3 is built from 17 residues. Unmatched junction bases numbered 9, after V lost 6 bases and J lost 1 base. Germline loops: CDR1 SQVTM, CDR2 ANQGSEA.

V is TRBV24-1 and J is TRBJ2-3; D may correspond to TRBD1 or TRBD2 (6 bases each). CDR1 and CDR2 (germline): KGHDR, SFDVKD. The V end was cut by 3 bases, the J end by 6 bases, with 18 bases between. This CDR3 has 16 amino acids. This chain's CDR3 is CATSDPLGAGPDTQYF. DNA of the CDR3: TGTGCCACCAGTGATCCCCTGGGGGCGGGACCCGATACGCAGTATTTT.

This clonotype turned up a few times. The gene calls are TRBV9 and TRBJ2-7; 8 nucleotides match TRBD1. V dropped 2 bases and J dropped 5; count of bases not matched to a gene: 9. The CDR3 contains 15 residues. The V gene's germline CDR1 is SGDLS and CDR2 YYNGEE. CDR3 in DNA: TGTGCCAGCAGCGTCCGGACAGGGCTAGGGGACGAGCAGTACTTC. Protein product: CASSVRTGLGDEQYF.

The V gene is TRBV19, the J gene TRBJ2-5, with D perhaps TRBD1 (6 bases). This CDR3 has 18 residues. V gave up 2 bases and J gave up 5 bases, with 24 bases separating them. Germline CDR1 is LNHDA and CDR2 is SQIVND (reference sequence). CDR3 DNA sequence: TGTGCCAGTAGTATAATCCTCGGGCCAGGGGCTAGTAGGGAGACCCAGTACTTC. Its translation: CASSIILGPGASRETQYF. Combining the CDR3 with reference TRBV19 and TRBJ2-5 gives the whole variable domain DGGITQSPKYLFRKEGQNVTLSCEQNLNHDAMYWYRQDPGQGLRLIYYSQIVNDFQKGDIAEGYSVSREKKESFPLTVTSAQKNPTAFYLCASSIILGPGASRETQYFGPGTRLLVL.

The table lists this clonotype with many counts. This chain connects TRBV30 to TRBJ2-1; 15 positions agree with TRBD2. V lost 5 bases and J lost 9; bases outside the gene matches: 14. Germline CDR1 is GTSNPN and CDR2 is SVGIG (reference sequence). The CDR3 is 17 amino acids. The CDR3 sequence is CAWDGRRTSGRASEQFF. CDR3 nucleotides: TGTGCCTGGGATGGGCGCCGGACTAGCGGGAGGGCGAGTGAGCAGTTCTTC.

This clonotype was recorded at least ten times. The chain combines TRBV7-3 with TRBJ1-1; 11 nucleotides align to TRBD1. This CDR3 region has 15 residues. Germline assignment: CDR1 SGHTA and CDR2 FQGTGA. Unmatched junction bases numbered 8, after V lost 4 bases and J lost 7 bases. The chain's CDR3 is CASSSGTGGIGEAFF. The CDR3 DNA is TGTGCCAGCAGCTCGGGGACAGGGGGTATTGGTGAAGCTTTCTTT.

The table lists this clonotype with a few counts. The V call is TRBV20-1, the J call TRBJ2-3, with 11 bases fitting TRBD2. The germline CDR1 and CDR2 sequences are DFQATT and SNEGSKA (reference sequence). CDR3 size: 17 residues. Trimming took 4 bases from V and 0 from J; bases not matched to a gene: 9. The CDR3 bases are TGCAGTGCTAATAGTCTCCTAGCGGGAGGAAGCACAGATACGCAGTATTTT. This sequence encodes CSANSLLAGGSTDTQYF.